This paragraph covers one T cell receptor (beta chain) sequence. Its antigen remains unknown. This specimen belongs to a study of cytomegalovirus exposure and HLA in healthy donors. General study findings and limits: More clonal expansion characterized HLA-associated TCR beta chains than equally common others in a later analysis.

Primers for the PCR totalled 60 Vbeta and 13 Jbeta. The repertoire was sequenced with immunoSEQ multiplex PCR; TCRdb's copy has only in-frame clones and lacks some. This table has 95,000 to 100,000 clones, 60% to 85% appearing once. CDR3 size: 15 residues. Between the trimmed V and J ends, which lost 6 bases and 7 bases, there was a span of 18 bases. Germline V gene data show CDR1 as LNHDA and CDR2 as SQIVND (reference sequence). The chain recombines TRBV19 with TRBJ1-4; TRBD1 is a possible D gene (5 bases). The material sequenced was PBMCs. The sequence was collected from a man in his 60s in good health and CMV-seropositive. In nucleotides, the CDR3 is TGTGCCAGTAGCCTCTCAGGCCTCGGGGGTGAAAAACTGTTTTTT. Protein product: CASSLSGLGGEKLFF.